This TCR beta chain was sequenced during a study of blood T cell repertoires in COVID-19. Study-level background: Researchers got acute and convalescent COVID-19 samples from the United States, Italy and Spain. PBMCs, B-cell-depleted T cells, or T cells were the source of the cDNA or gDNA that made up the material.

V lost 4 bases, J lost 5 bases, and 3 bases lay in between. The germline CDR1 and CDR2 sequences are LNHNV and YYDKDF (reference sequence). CDR3 length equals 12 residues. Original processing methods: Nucleated cell number was recorded as an estimate derived from reference gene primer amplification. Data came from immunoSEQ multiplex PCR; TCRdb stores just in-frame clones and leaves some out. That table is the source of V, J and clone size, and D and trimming were worked out from the DNA. The table lists approximately 280,000 clones, around 90% of them singletons. The clonotype originates from a man aged 50 or older with acute or convalescent COVID-19. Sequenced input: peripheral blood. The genes are TRBV15 and TRBJ1-6; D gene uncertain. CDR3: CATSTNNSPLHF. Here the CDR3 DNA reads TGTGCCACCAGCACTAATAATTCACCCCTCCACTTT.